This record covers a single T cell receptor beta chain. This clone was detected only a few times. Its antigen is currently not known. No much larger clonotype is one base removed from it; base qualities were not supplied. The cohort consisted of 600 to 700 healthy bone marrow donors. All cohort members were sampled while nominally healthy, although unrecorded immune exposures were likely present. The donor was CMV seropositive and belonged to the group of 250 to 300 seropositive cohort members. Every donor gave a peripheral blood sample, and the peripheral blood mononuclear cells from that sample were used for TCR beta sequencing. The Qiagen DNeasy Blood Extraction Kit was used to extract genomic DNA from the blood cell samples. The library was obtained by the immunoSEQ multiplex PCR assay. A mixture of 60 forward primers for TCR Vbeta segments and 13 reverse primers for TCR Jbeta segments was used in the multiplex PCR. A multiplex PCR assay on genomic DNA amplified the CDR3 region of rearranged TCR beta genes. On the Illumina HiSeq System, the amplified TCR beta libraries were sequenced as 87-base-pair reads. As for the original processing: Across the 670 or so repertoires, a later analysis counted 78 million or so unique TCR beta chains, roughly 11 million of which were shared by at least two donors. To remove PCR and sequencing errors, raw reads were error-corrected and collapsed into unique sequences using a nearest-neighbor algorithm that merged closely related sequences. CDR3 sequences were aligned to IMGT reference sequences to assign V, D and J gene segments. For a sequence to be retained, a match of at least six nucleotides was required to both a V gene segment and a J gene segment. A rearrangement was called productive if the CDR3 had no stop codons and remained in frame with V and J, and every other rearrangement was called non-productive. CDR3 was defined according to IMGT convention as the region running from the second conserved V-encoded cysteine to the conserved J-encoded phenylalanine. The earlier analysis of about 610 of the donors excluded sequences that lacked an unambiguous match to a single V gene segment. In an earlier analysis of more than 500 of the donors, a V segment was called functional when productive rearrangements were above 56.7%, and segregating when the standard deviation between donors exceeded 5%. A statistical classification framework was built to diagnose cytomegalovirus status from the catalog of TCR beta chain sequences. V and J gene assignment, in a later analysis, came from comparing TCR nucleotide sequences with IMGT/GENE-DB human TR gene sequences. Using the TCRdist pipeline, a later analysis assigned CDR3 sequences along with most-parsimonious VDJ recombination scenarios. A later analysis defined each TCR beta chain by its CDR3 amino acid sequence plus V-gene family, and excluded reads lacking a unique V-gene family. To address suspected cross-contamination and a sequencing artifact, a later analysis removed roughly 580 highly shared, low-generation-probability nucleotide sequences. In a later analysis, a clonal expansion index for each public chain was calculated from normalized within-repertoire ranks of inferred template counts. In a later analysis, generation probabilities were computed with a VDJ recombination model fitted to out-of-frame rearrangements, and the resulting probabilities were checked against IGoR. Hypergeometric tests were used in a later analysis to score TCR-TCR, TCR-HLA and TCR-CMV co-occurrence, with a repertoire-size bias correction applied to the TCR pairs. To estimate false discovery rates, a later analysis permuted the HLA or CMV assignments 20 times. In a later analysis, co-occurring TCRs were grouped using DBSCAN, with TCRdist sequence similarity added in when clustering inside HLA-allele-positive subsets. Co-occurrence clustering excluded repertoires with fewer than 30,000 or more than 120,000 public chains, plus five with anomalous nucleotide sharing. TCRdb took this table from immuneACCESS and kept in-frame rearrangements with V and J called. Such tables lack part of the clones; where checked against another copy, unresolved V genes explain under half of the gap, and the rest is unexplained. V, J and clone size were drawn from that table, and D and trimming were deduced from the DNA. The sample data list 120,000 or so clones, and 65% to 80% of these were observed just once. Roughly 3% of the sample comes from the top ten.

CDR1 and CDR2 were assigned from the germline V gene as SGHDN and FVKESK. The V and J ends are trimmed by 5 bases and 4 bases, leaving 14 bases between them. The CDR3, from cysteine to phenylalanine, totals 15 residues. Only the CDR3 DNA stays, 45 bases, in frame from base 1. The source of the sample is a study of cytomegalovirus exposure and HLA in healthy donors (dated by TCRdb to about 2017). About the investigation overall: According to an earlier analysis of several hundred of the donors, 150 million to 200 million T cells yielded roughly 100 million unique TCR beta sequences and 276 Gb of sequence data. In an earlier analysis of 587 of the donors, high-throughput TCR beta sequencing was used to judge whether each TCR beta V gene segment behaved as functional or pseudogenic. An early release covering more than 500 HLA-typed donors comprised 300 to 350 gigabases of sequencing data and 85 million or so unique TCR sequences. High-throughput TCR immunosequencing, statistical association of individual TCRs with disease status, and machine learning were combined to predict cytomegalovirus infection status. The study profiled the T cell repertoires of about 720 subjects by immunosequencing and related them to cytomegalovirus serostatus. A later genetic analysis took genome-wide SNP genotypes for about three fifths of the roughly 700 donors and used that subset as a discovery cohort. Donor age, sex, ethnicity and CMV serostatus were collected together with the repertoire data. In a later analysis, previously published TCR beta repertoires from hundreds of donors were re-analyzed and high-resolution HLA genotyping was added so that TCR occurrence patterns could be studied. The study aimed to test whether cataloging public T cell receptors could reveal signatures of past pathogen exposure. HLA typing included class I and class II loci at four-digit resolution. Several DR-DQ haplotypes were treated as single units for association and clustering because of strong linkage in the cohort. All discovery cohort repertoires had been generated using a single sequencing platform. On average, approximately 250,000 unique TCR beta nucleotide sequences were sequenced per donor among roughly 430 genotyped donors of the cohort, with approximately 18% of those sequences being non-productive. Of the 398 genotyped donors, around 81% fell in the genetic ancestry cluster associated with self-reported Caucasian donors. In addition to the first cohort of approximately 650 subjects, a separate validation cohort of over 90 different subjects was used. Typing coverage differed by locus: A, B, C, DRB1 and DQB1 were typed in about 620-630 donors, DQA1 in about 560, DPA1 in 606, and DPB1 in approximately 450. Rather than drawing on any new phenotypic data, the later analysis identified candidate immune exposures from TCR beta sequences and the way those sequences occurred across donors.

General conclusions and limits of the study: Because counts were too low, about 15 rarely observed V segments, including chromosome 9 orphons, were left out of the earlier analysis of over 550 of the donors. A further reported finding was that TCR beta sequences accurately predicted the HLA-A and HLA-B alleles for most subjects in the first cohort. Several of the top co-occurrence clusters appeared to be linked to parvovirus B19, influenza, CMV and Epstein-Barr virus, according to a later analysis. The classifier was reported to diagnose cytomegalovirus status with high specificity and sensitivity in both the original and validation cohorts. In a later analysis, the rate of TCR association differed among HLA loci, with DRB1 alleles having the most associated TCRs and HLA-C alleles having the fewest. Some IMGT-functional V segments, including TRBV6-2 and TRBV6-3, could not be distinguished by the 87-base-pair reads and were therefore excluded. A later genetic analysis associated a missense DCLRE1C variant with V-gene and J-gene trimming of TCR beta chains, and an independent cohort replicated the association. Roughly uniform sequencing depth across donors was assumed in presence/absence analyses, although this assumption may not hold. Compared with the 666-donor mean, donors in an Asian-associated ancestry cluster had fewer N-insertions in productive TCRs, according to a later genetic analysis. A later analysis found that most CMV-associated TCR beta chains appeared HLA-restricted, with HLA associations seemingly driven largely by CMV exposure. A few of the identified cytomegalovirus-associated TCR beta chains were confirmed in vitro to be specific for cytomegalovirus antigens. A later analysis found that HLA-associated TCR beta chains were more clonally expanded and had lower generation probabilities than equally common non-associated chains. Correlated functional status among segregating V segments might be attributable to linkage disequilibrium, but an unknown experimental factor could not be ruled out. HLA typing was unavailable for some donors at each locus, so association tests used only the typed subset. Broadly in line with IMGT annotations, most TCR beta V segments showed up in productive rearrangements about 90% or about 30% of the time in an earlier analysis of 587 of the donors. When HLA alleles, especially DR and DQ, strongly co-occurred, TCR associations were difficult to assign to individual alleles. The study gave a list of about 160 TCR beta chains associated with cytomegalovirus. Across donors, most TCR sequences were observed very rarely, whereas some public TCRs were present in many individuals. In this cohort, only TCR beta chains were sequenced, and detectable features were limited by the absence of alpha or paired-chain data. A cluster of highly shared sequence variants was judged likely to be a technical artifact of the sequencing pipeline. Immune exposure information for the cohort was limited to CMV serostatus. A later analysis associated some 17,000 TCR beta sequences with specific HLA alleles at a false discovery rate of 0.05. The authors suggested that the approach could potentially be generalized to other disease states and immunological phenotypes.

What was sequenced was PBMCs. This TCR came from a woman aged 40-49 years in good health and CMV-seropositive. The V gene is TRBV14 and the J gene is TRBJ2-2; tentative D gene TRBD2, with 7 bases matching. The base sequence is TGTGCCAGCAGCGGCTCGGGGGGCGGCACCGGGGAGCTGTTTTTT. Translated, it gives CASSGSGGGTGELFF.